Each of the 10 T cell receptor beta chains below was sequenced from the same sample in a study of blood T cell repertoires in COVID-19. The data were produced by immunoSEQ multiplex PCR, yet TCRdb's version contains in-frame clones alone and is incomplete. The sample shows approximately 120,000 clones, approximately 83% of them seen only once. The sample comprised peripheral blood. The receptor source for this set is a woman in her 50s who had recovered from COVID-19.

The chain carries TRBV10-2 and TRBJ2-3, with 12 nucleotides matching TRBD2. The germline gives CDR1 WSHSY, CDR2 SAAADI. This CDR3 spans 15 amino acids. J gave up 1 base and V 6 bases, and 2 bases lay outside the gene matches. The chain's CDR3 is CASRLAGGRTDTQYF. The CDR3 nucleotides read TGCGCCAGCAGACTAGCGGGGGGTCGCACAGATACGCAGTATTTT.

The gene calls are TRBV7-9 and TRBJ2-6, with a weak D call TRBD2 (6 bases). The germline V gene encodes CDR1 SEHNR and CDR2 FQNEAQ (reference sequence). Trimming pared 1 base from V and 2 bases from J, leaving 9 bases between. The CDR3 totals 16 residues. CDR3 residues: CASSLGGTAGANVLTF. CDR3 in DNA: TGTGCCAGCAGCTTAGGGGGGACTGCTGGGGCCAACGTCCTGACTTTC.

The count of this clone is one. CDR3: CAWSVSGPGPQHF. The CDR3 nucleotides read TGTGCCTGGAGTGTAAGTGGTCCGGGGCCCCAGCATTTT. This chain links TRBV30 with TRBJ1-5; D is unresolved. Germline loops: CDR1 GTSNPN, CDR2 SVGIG (reference sequence). V lost 0 bases, J lost 9 bases, and 12 bases lay in between. There are 13 residues in the CDR3.

The V call is TRBV11-2, the J call TRBJ1-6, with D perhaps TRBD1 (5 bases). The germline gives CDR1 SGHAT, CDR2 FQNNGV. The CDR3 consists of 15 residues. V was pared by 2 bases and J by 6 bases, with 11 bases between. CDR3 nucleotides: TGTGCCAGCAGCTTATTAGCAGGGCCTAATTCACCCCTCCACTTT. Encoded protein: CASSLLAGPNSPLHF.

This clone rates as medium-sized. The gene calls are TRBV7-8 and TRBJ2-2, with TRBD1 as a possible D gene (5 bases). The V gene lost 5 bases and the J gene lost 6 bases, with 10 bases spanning the gap. The CDR3 totals 13 residues. Germline CDR1 SGHVS, CDR2 FQNEAQ. CDR3 bases: TGTGCCAGCAGCGGAAGGGGTGCCGGGGAGCTGTTTTTT. Encoded protein: CASSGRGAGELFF.

The rearrangement links TRBV7-6 to TRBJ1-3; a weak D match, TRBD1 (6 bases). The CDR3 is 16 residues long. Deletions cut 1 base from V and 0 bases from J, with 10 bases between. The germline CDR1 and CDR2 sequences are SGHVS and FNYEAQ. CDR3: CASSLGQGRSGNTIYF. The CDR3 nucleotides are TGTGCCAGCAGCTTAGGCCAGGGGCGCTCTGGAAACACCATATATTTT.

This clone has only one observation. The rearrangement uses TRBV7-6 and TRBJ2-7; perhaps TRBD2 as D (7 bases). The CDR3 is 14 amino acids. In germline, CDR1 is SGHVS, CDR2 FNYEAQ. Deletions cut 1 base from V and 6 bases from J, with 13 bases between. CDR3 nucleotides: TGTGCCAGCAGCTTAGATGGGGGGGCCAGCGAGCAGTACTTC. It translates to CASSLDGGASEQYF.

This chain connects TRBV20-1 to TRBJ2-1; 9 positions agree with TRBD2. V trimming: 3 bases; J trimming: 4 bases; junction bases outside the gene matches: 7. The CDR3 has 15 residues. Germline CDR1 reads DFQATT; CDR2 reads SNEGSKA (reference sequence). The CDR3 region is CSASARLAGYNEQFF. DNA for the CDR3: TGCAGTGCTAGTGCTCGCCTAGCGGGGTACAATGAGCAGTTCTTC.

V and J are TRBV10-1 and TRBJ1-2; D unresolved. The CDR3 length is 14 residues. Germline V gives CDR1 WNHNN, CDR2 SYGVQD (reference sequence). The V end was cut by 6 bases, the J end by 3 bases, with 14 bases between. DNA of the CDR3: TGCGCCAGCAGCGGTTGGAAGGAGGACTATGGCTACACCTTC. Its protein is CASSGWKEDYGYTF.

This clone was seen once. The genes are TRBV29-1 and TRBJ1-1; the D gene is possibly TRBD1 (6 bases). Per the germline V gene, CDR1 is SQVTM and CDR2 is ANQGSEA. There are 16 residues in the CDR3. V was cut by 5 bases and J by 1 base, with 20 bases left in between. CDR3 nucleotides: TGCAGCGTTCCTGGGGCGTCGGGGACATCGAACACTGAAGCTTTCTTT. It specifies CSVPGASGTSNTEAFF.